This T cell receptor (beta chain) originates from a study of blood T cells in healthy people across ages. At the level of the study: Every two T cells gave about one barcoded beta molecule via template switching.

Alongside a J-beta primer mix, a sample-barcoded 5' primer served in a second PCR lasting about 7 to 12 cycles. TCRdb reprocessed the 5' RACE reads with MiXCR, giving one entry per CDR3 protein. The sample has under 1,100,000 distinct CDR3 sequences, roughly a quarter seen once; the top ten hold 0.65% to 0.75%. Many counts were recorded for this clonotype. Trimming shortened V by 3 bases and J by 10 bases, and 9 bases separated the two germline ends. The CDR3 has 12 amino acids. The same data also contributed to another study, on T cells of mothers and their children. That source notes: Sequencing got over 9.5 million TCR beta CDR3 reads from each mother and some 3 million from each child.

This TCR came from a girl aged 2-9 years in good health. This chain joins TRBV12-3 or TRBV12-4 and TRBJ1-4; a weak D match, TRBD1 (5 bases). Sequencing was carried out using blood. The CDR3 spells CASSLGVGKLFF. The CDR3 DNA follows: TGTGCCAGCAGTTTGGGGGTCGGAAAACTGTTTTTT.